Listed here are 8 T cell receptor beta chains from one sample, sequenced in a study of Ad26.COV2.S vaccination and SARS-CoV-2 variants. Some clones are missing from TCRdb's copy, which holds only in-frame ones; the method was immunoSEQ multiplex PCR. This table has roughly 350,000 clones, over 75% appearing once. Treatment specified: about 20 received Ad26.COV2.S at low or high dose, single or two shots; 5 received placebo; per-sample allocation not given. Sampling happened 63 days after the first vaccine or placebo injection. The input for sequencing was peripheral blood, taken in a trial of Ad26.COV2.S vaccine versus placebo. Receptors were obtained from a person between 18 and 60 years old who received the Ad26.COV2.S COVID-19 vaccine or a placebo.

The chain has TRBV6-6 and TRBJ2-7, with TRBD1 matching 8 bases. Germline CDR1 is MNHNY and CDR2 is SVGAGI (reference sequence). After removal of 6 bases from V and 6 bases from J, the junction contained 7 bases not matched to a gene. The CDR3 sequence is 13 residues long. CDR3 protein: CASRGGQGSEQYF. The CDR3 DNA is TGTGCCAGCAGAGGCGGACAGGGAAGCGAGCAGTACTTC.

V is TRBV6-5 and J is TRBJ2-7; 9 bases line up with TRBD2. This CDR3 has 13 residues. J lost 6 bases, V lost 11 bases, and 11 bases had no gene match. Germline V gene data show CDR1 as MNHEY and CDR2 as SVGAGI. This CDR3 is CAAGGLASGEQYF. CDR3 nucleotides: TGTGCCGCCGGGGGACTAGCTTCGGGCGAGCAGTACTTC.

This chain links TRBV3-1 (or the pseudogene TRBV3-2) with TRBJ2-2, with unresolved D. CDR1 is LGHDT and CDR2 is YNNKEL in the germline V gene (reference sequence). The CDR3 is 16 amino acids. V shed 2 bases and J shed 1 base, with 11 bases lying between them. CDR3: CASSQSSPGNTGELFF. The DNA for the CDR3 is TGTGCCAGCAGCCAATCCTCGCCGGGGAACACCGGGGAGCTGTTTTTT.

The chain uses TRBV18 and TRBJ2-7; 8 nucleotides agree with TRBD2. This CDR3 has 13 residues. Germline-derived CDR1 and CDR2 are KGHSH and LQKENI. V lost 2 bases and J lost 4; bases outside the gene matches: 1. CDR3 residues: CASSPASGYEQYF. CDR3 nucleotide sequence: TGTGCCAGCTCACCAGCTAGCGGGTACGAGCAGTACTTC.

The CDR3 loop reads CASSRNLGPSYEQYF. Here the CDR3 DNA reads TGTGCCAGCAGCCGCAATCTGGGACCCTCCTACGAGCAGTACTTC. This sequence joins TRBV9 and TRBJ2-7; D may correspond to TRBD1 or TRBD2 (5 bases each). CDR1 and CDR2 (germline): SGDLS, YYNGEE. The CDR3 spans 15 residues. The germline V and J ends were trimmed by 4 bases and 0 bases, with 14 bases remaining between them.

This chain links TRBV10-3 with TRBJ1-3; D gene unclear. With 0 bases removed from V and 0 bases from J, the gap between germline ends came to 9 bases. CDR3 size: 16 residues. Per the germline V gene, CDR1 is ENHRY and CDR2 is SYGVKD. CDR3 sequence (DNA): TGTGCCATCAGTGAGTCGGGGAGGAGCTCTGGAAACACCATATATTTT. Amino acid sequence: CAISESGRSSGNTIYF.

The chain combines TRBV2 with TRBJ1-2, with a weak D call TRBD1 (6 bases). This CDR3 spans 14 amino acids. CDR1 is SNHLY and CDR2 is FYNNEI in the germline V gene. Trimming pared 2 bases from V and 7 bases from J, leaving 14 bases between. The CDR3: CASSELGAMGGYTF. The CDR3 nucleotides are TGTGCCAGCAGTGAACTGGGGGCGATGGGTGGCTACACCTTC.

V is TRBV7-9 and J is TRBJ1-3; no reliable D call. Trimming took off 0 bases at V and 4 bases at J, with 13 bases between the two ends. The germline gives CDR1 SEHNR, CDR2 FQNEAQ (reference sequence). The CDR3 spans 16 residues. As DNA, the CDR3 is TGTGCCAGCAGCTTAGCCCGCCGCAGGCCCGGAAACACCATATATTTT. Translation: CASSLARRRPGNTIYF.